What follows are 23 T cell receptor beta chains derived from one specimen sequenced in a study of blood T cell repertoires in COVID-19. Assay used: immunoSEQ multiplex PCR; TCRdb lists only in-frame clones, some missing. The sample includes about 270,000 clones, roughly nine tenths of them seen just once. The sequencing input was PBMCs or T cells enriched from blood (not recorded which). These receptors came from a woman aged 50 to 60 who had recovered from COVID-19.

The chain joins TRBV27 to TRBJ2-7; D call uncertain. CDR3 size: 13 residues. V was shortened by 0 bases and J by 4 bases, with 7 bases between the two germline ends. Germline values: CDR1 MNHEY, CDR2 SMNVEV (reference sequence). The DNA of the CDR3 is TGTGCCAGCAGTTTATCCATAGTTTACGAGCAGTACTTC. Protein sequence: CASSLSIVYEQYF.

The chain combines TRBV28 with TRBJ2-2, with TRBD2 identical over 7 bases. The CDR3 runs 15 residues. After removal of 6 bases from V and 5 bases from J, the junction contained 9 bases not matched to a gene. CDR1 and CDR2 (germline): MDHEN, SYDVKM. The DNA for the CDR3 is TGTGCCAGCAGCGTGGGGGGTAGCGGGACCGGGGAGCTGTTTTTT. The encoded protein is CASSVGGSGTGELFF.

This chain links TRBV7-2 with TRBJ1-1, with 7 bases that match TRBD1. In germline, CDR1 is SGHTA, CDR2 FQGNSA. Trimming cost V 4 bases and J 1 base; bases outside gene matches: 6. This CDR3 spans 15 amino acids. CDR3 nucleotide sequence: TGTGCCAGCAGCTCATCGGGACAGACGAACACTGAAGCTTTCTTT. Protein: CASSSSGQTNTEAFF.

This clone was seen only once. V is TRBV5-1 and J is TRBJ2-7; TRBD2 matches at 7 bases. This CDR3 is built from 12 residues. Germline V CDR1 and CDR2: SGHRS, YFSETQ. After removal of 4 bases from V and 6 bases from J, the junction contained 4 bases not matched to a gene. The CDR3 bases are TGCGCCAGCAGCCCCTCGGGGGGCGAGCAGTACTTC. This sequence encodes CASSPSGGEQYF.

The rearrangement links TRBV5-5 to TRBJ1-2; D may be TRBD1 (6 bases). Deletions cut 1 base from V and 4 bases from J, with 14 bases between. The germline V gene has CDR1 SGHKS and CDR2 YYEKEE (reference sequence). The CDR3 spans 15 residues. The CDR3 bases are TGTGCCAGCAGCTTGACAGGGAAACCAACCTATGGCTACACCTTC. Translated: CASSLTGKPTYGYTF. Based on the CDR3 plus reference TRBV5-5 and TRBJ1-2, the full variable domain is DAGVTQSPTHLIKTRGQQVTLRCSPISGHKSVSWYQQVLGQGPQFIFQYYEKEERGRGNFPDRFSARQFPNYSSELNVNALLLGDSALYLCASSLTGKPTYGYTFGSGTRLTVV.

The CDR3 loop reads CASSVDRNNEQFF. The DNA for the CDR3 is TGTGCCAGCAGTGTAGACAGGAACAATGAGCAGTTCTTC. This chain uses TRBV2 with TRBJ2-1; tentatively, D is TRBD1 (6 bases). Germline CDR1 SNHLY, CDR2 FYNNEI. Trimming pared 4 bases from V and 5 bases from J, leaving 9 bases between. The CDR3 is made up of 13 amino acids. The complete variable domain, with remaining parts taken from reference TRBV2 and TRBJ2-1, reads EPEVTQTPSHQVTQMGQEVILRCVPISNHLYFYWYRQILGQKVEFLVSFYNNEISEKSEIFDDQFSVERPDGSNFTLKIRSTKLEDSAMYFCASSVDRNNEQFFGPGTRLTVL.

In regard to this clone: This sample includes further DNA sequences coding for the same CDR3. As DNA, the CDR3 is TGTGCCAGCTCGCCAGGGACTAGCGGCTCCTACGAGCAGTACTTC. The encoded protein is CASSPGTSGSYEQYF. The rearrangement joins TRBV18 to TRBJ2-7, with 11 positions matching TRBD2. The J segment lost 0 bases and the V segment lost 6 bases, leaving 4 bases of the junction unmatched. The CDR3 sequence is 15 residues long. Germline V gene data show CDR1 as KGHSH and CDR2 as LQKENI.

This sequence joins TRBV5-6 and TRBJ1-5, with D maybe TRBD1 (6 bases). V lost 0 bases to trimming and J lost 4 bases, with 8 bases between them. The CDR3 totals 14 residues. Per the germline V gene, CDR1 is SGHDT and CDR2 is YYEEEE. The CDR3 loop reads CASSLGQVNQPQHF. The CDR3 DNA sequence: TGTGCCAGCAGCTTGGGACAGGTAAATCAGCCCCAGCATTTT.

This chain uses TRBV7-2 with TRBJ1-2; D is undetermined. Germline CDR1 is SGHTA and CDR2 is FQGNSA. V was pared by 0 bases and J by 7 bases, with 3 bases between. The CDR3 has 11 residues. This chain's CDR3 is CASSLALGYTF. CDR3 sequence (DNA): TGTGCCAGCAGCTTAGCCCTTGGCTACACCTTC.

The chain has TRBV28 and TRBJ1-1; D not certain. This CDR3 region has 11 residues. Per germline, CDR1 MDHEN and CDR2 SYDVKM. V lost 3 bases, J lost 7 bases, and 6 bases lay in between. CDR3 region: CASSLPGEAFF. The CDR3 DNA reads TGTGCCAGCAGTTTGCCAGGTGAAGCTTTCTTT.

This chain connects TRBV6-5 to TRBJ1-2; 7 nucleotides align to TRBD1. This CDR3 comprises 15 residues. Germline V gene data show CDR1 as MNHEY and CDR2 as SVGAGI. The V gene end was trimmed by 4 bases and the J gene end by 1 base; junction bases not matched to a gene: 6. The CDR3 coding sequence is TGTGCCAGCAGTTCACGACAGGGCCGTAACTATGGCTACACCTTC. It translates to CASSSRQGRNYGYTF.

This clone has only a few counts. This rearrangement joins TRBV11-2 to TRBJ2-7; TRBD1 aligns across 9 bases. The CDR3 covers 14 residues. The germline V gene encodes CDR1 SGHAT and CDR2 FQNNGV. V gave up 3 bases and J gave up 1 base; unmatched junction bases: 1. CDR3 amino acids: CASSLGTGSYEQYF. As DNA, the CDR3 is TGTGCCAGCAGCTTGGGGACAGGGTCCTACGAGCAGTACTTC.

The chain couples TRBV3-1 (or the pseudogene TRBV3-2) to TRBJ1-1; tentatively, D is TRBD1 (5 bases). This CDR3 has 17 residues. Between the trimmed V and J ends, which lost 0 bases and 3 bases, there was a span of 17 bases. The germline V gene encodes CDR1 LGHDT and CDR2 YNNKEL (reference sequence). CDR3: CASSQERGAGRYTEAFF. The CDR3 DNA is TGTGCCAGCAGCCAAGAGCGGGGCGCGGGGCGATACACTGAAGCTTTCTTT.

The gene calls are TRBV18 and TRBJ2-7, with 7 bases aligning to TRBD1. V was clipped by 2 bases and J by 2 bases; unmatched bases: 21. The CDR3 sequence is 20 residues long. Per germline, CDR1 KGHSH and CDR2 LQKENI. This chain's CDR3 is CASSPENRDRTVLRTYEQYF. As DNA, the CDR3 is TGTGCCAGCTCACCAGAAAACCGGGACAGAACAGTATTGCGAACCTACGAGCAGTACTTC.

For the CDR3, the DNA is TGTGCCAGCAGCTTGGAGGTAGGCCCCTATGGCTACACCTTC. Amino acids: CASSLEVGPYGYTF. The chain couples TRBV7-9 to TRBJ1-2; D unresolved. V lost 3 bases, J lost 4 bases, and 12 bases lay in between. In germline, CDR1 is SEHNR, CDR2 FQNEAQ (reference sequence). This CDR3 comprises 14 residues. The full variable domain, completed using reference TRBV7-9 and TRBJ1-2, is DTGVSQNPRHKITKRGQNVTFRCDPISEHNRLYWYRQTLGQGPEFLTYFQNEAQLEKSRLLSDRFSAERPKGSFSTLEIQRTEQGDSAMYLCASSLEVGPYGYTFGSGTRLTVV.

This rearrangement joins TRBV7-8 to TRBJ1-3, with TRBD1 as a possible D gene (5 bases). The CDR3 runs to 16 residues. Between the trimmed V and J ends, which lost 5 bases and 0 bases, there was a span of 14 bases. CDR1 SGHVS and CDR2 FQNEAQ come from the germline V gene. The CDR3 sequence: CASSPGLRGSGNTIYF. DNA for the CDR3: TGTGCCAGCAGCCCGGGACTTCGAGGCTCTGGAAACACCATATATTTT.

The chain uses TRBV6-5 and TRBJ1-1, with D possibly TRBD1 on 5 matching bases. The CDR3 contains 13 residues. Germline CDR1 is MNHEY and CDR2 is SVGAGI. V lost 3 bases and J lost 3, with 8 bases in between. CDR3 nucleotide sequence: TGTGCCAGCAGTTATGGCAGGGACACTGAAGCTTTCTTT. Translating gives CASSYGRDTEAFF.

The rearrangement joins TRBV5-1 to TRBJ1-2, with D unclear. The CDR3 consists of 12 residues. Germline V gene lookup returns CDR1 SGHRS and CDR2 YFSETQ. V gave up 1 base and J gave up 8 bases, with 9 bases separating them. The CDR3 DNA reads as TGCGCCAGCAGCTTGACTGGGGAGGGCTACACCTTC. The encoded protein is CASSLTGEGYTF.

The J gene is TRBJ2-2, the V gene TRBV5-1, with 9 bases fitting TRBD2. The germline V gene encodes CDR1 SGHRS and CDR2 YFSETQ. The trim removed 4 bases at V and 4 bases at J, leaving 8 bases unmatched. The CDR3 is 16 residues long. The CDR3 here is CASSLYSGGLTGELFF. CDR3 coding DNA: TGCGCCAGCAGCCTGTATAGCGGGGGACTCACCGGGGAGCTGTTTTTT.

This clone appeared once. This chain links TRBV24-1 with TRBJ1-5; D ambiguous. Looked up from germline, CDR1 is KGHDR and CDR2 is SFDVKD. This CDR3 has 14 residues. Trimming removed 9 bases at V and 0 bases at J, with 11 bases between. CDR3 nucleotides: TGTGCCACCGGATTGACTAATAGCAATCAGCCCCAGCATTTT. The encoded protein is CATGLTNSNQPQHF.

The chain couples TRBV30 to TRBJ2-7, with D perhaps TRBD2 (6 bases). Germline CDR1 and CDR2: GTSNPN and SVGIG (reference sequence). This CDR3 has 14 amino acids. V was trimmed by 4 bases and J by 4 bases, leaving 17 bases between them. The CDR3, as DNA: TGTGCCTGGATGGCGGGACGGAAGGGTTACGAGCAGTACTTC. Translated: CAWMAGRKGYEQYF. The variable domain in full, with the rest retrieved from reference TRBV30 and TRBJ2-7, is SQTIHQWPATLVQPVGSPLSLECTVEGTSNPNLYWYRQAAGRGLQLLFYSVGIGQISSEVPQNLSASRPQDRQFILSSKKLLLSDSGFYLCAWMAGRKGYEQYFGPGTRLTVT.

The V and J genes are TRBV15 and TRBJ1-6; possibly TRBD1 for D (6 bases). CDR3 length equals 15 residues. Germline CDR1 LNHNV, CDR2 YYDKDF (reference sequence). Deletions cut 0 bases from V and 9 bases from J, with 12 bases between. The DNA of the CDR3 is TGTGCCACCAGCAGAGATCAGGACAGCCCTTCACCCCTCCACTTT. Protein: CATSRDQDSPSPLHF. Based on the CDR3 plus reference TRBV15 and TRBJ1-6, the full variable domain is DAMVIQNPRYQVTQFGKPVTLSCSQTLNHNVMYWYQQKSSQAPKLLFHYYDKDFNNEADTPDNFQSRRPNTSFCFLDIRSPGLGDTAMYLCATSRDQDSPSPLHFGNGTRLTVT.

This sequence joins TRBV6-2 or TRBV6-3 and TRBJ1-2; tentative D call: TRBD1 (5 bases). V was pared by 0 bases and J by 3 bases, with 11 bases between. The CDR3 covers 15 residues. Looked up from germline, CDR1 is MNHEY and CDR2 is SVGEGT. For the CDR3, the DNA is TGTGCCAGCAGTTACTCGGGGGGAGTGGACTATGGCTACACCTTC. This gives the protein CASSYSGGVDYGYTF.